The present entry profiles one TCR beta chain with its context. The target antigen is unknown. Other DNA sequences from this sample encode an identical CDR3 as well. The sample belongs to a study of shared clonotypes between healthy human individuals. About the research overall: There were three CD4 naive, three CD4 memory, two CD8 naive and one CD8 memory plates per donor.

Measured with immunoSEQ multiplex PCR; TCRdb has only the in-frame clones, and not every one. The table records millions of clones, 90% to 95% of them present only once. The CDR3 is 13 residues long. The V and J ends lost 6 bases and 1 base respectively, with 10 bases between them. Germline CDR1 and CDR2: SGHAT and FQNNGV. Study-level results: Only blood underwent sampling, and tissue repertoires likely differ.

The sequencing sample was made of naive CD4+ T cells sorted from blood. Subset indicated: CD45RA+ positively selected. This TCR came from a young man in good health. The chain combines TRBV11-2 with TRBJ2-7; D is unclear. The CDR3, as DNA: TGTGCCAGCAGTCGGACGGCGTCCTACGAGCAGTACTTC. It codes for CASSRTASYEQYF.